A single TCR beta chain is shown here with its context. This sample is part of a study of blood T cell repertoires in COVID-19. Study-wide context: Sources were T cells, B-cell-depleted T cells, or PBMCs; the material itself was cDNA or gDNA.

Original analysis: Amplified reference gene primers provided the basis for estimating nucleated cell counts. Measured with immunoSEQ multiplex PCR; TCRdb has only the in-frame clones, and not every one. V and J calls and clone size follow that table, whereas D and trimming were derived from the DNA. The table includes a few hundred thousand clones, 88% detected once. V shed 5 bases, J shed 10 bases, and the junction held 1 base outside the gene matches. This CDR3 is built from 10 residues. Germline CDR1 MDHEN, CDR2 SYDVKM. This chain links TRBV28 with TRBJ1-1, with 7 bases aligning to TRBD1. This TCR was sampled from a man aged 18 to 29 with active or convalescent COVID-19. Sequenced material: peripheral blood. CDR3 residues: CASSNRGAFF. CDR3 coding DNA: TGTGCCAGCAGTAACAGGGGAGCTTTCTTT.